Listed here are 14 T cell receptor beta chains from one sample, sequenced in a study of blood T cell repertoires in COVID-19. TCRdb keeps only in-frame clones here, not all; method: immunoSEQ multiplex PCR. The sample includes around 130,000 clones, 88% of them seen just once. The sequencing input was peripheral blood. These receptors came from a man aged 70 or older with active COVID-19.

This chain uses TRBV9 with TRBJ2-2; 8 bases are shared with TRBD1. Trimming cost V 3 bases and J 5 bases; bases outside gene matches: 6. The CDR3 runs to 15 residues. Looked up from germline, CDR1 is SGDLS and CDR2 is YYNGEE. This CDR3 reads CASSASGGATGELFF. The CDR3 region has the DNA TGTGCCAGCAGCGCCTCAGGGGGCGCAACCGGGGAGCTGTTTTTT.

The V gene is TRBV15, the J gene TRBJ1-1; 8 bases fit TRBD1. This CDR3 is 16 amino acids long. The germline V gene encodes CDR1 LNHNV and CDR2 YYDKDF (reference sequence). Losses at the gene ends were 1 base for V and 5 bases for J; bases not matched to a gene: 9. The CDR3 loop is CATSRGRQGAFTEAFF. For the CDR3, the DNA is TGTGCCACCAGCAGAGGGAGGCAGGGGGCATTTACTGAAGCTTTCTTT. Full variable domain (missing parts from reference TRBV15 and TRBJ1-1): DAMVIQNPRYQVTQFGKPVTLSCSQTLNHNVMYWYQQKSSQAPKLLFHYYDKDFNNEADTPDNFQSRRPNTSFCFLDIRSPGLGDTAMYLCATSRGRQGAFTEAFFGQGTRLTVV.

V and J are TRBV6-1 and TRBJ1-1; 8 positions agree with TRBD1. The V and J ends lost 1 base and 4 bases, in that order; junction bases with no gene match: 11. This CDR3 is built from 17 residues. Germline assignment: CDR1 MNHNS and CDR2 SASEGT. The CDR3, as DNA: TGTGCCAGCAGTGAAGGGGGCAGGGGGCGTTCGGGCACTGAAGCTTTCTTT. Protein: CASSEGGRGRSGTEAFF.

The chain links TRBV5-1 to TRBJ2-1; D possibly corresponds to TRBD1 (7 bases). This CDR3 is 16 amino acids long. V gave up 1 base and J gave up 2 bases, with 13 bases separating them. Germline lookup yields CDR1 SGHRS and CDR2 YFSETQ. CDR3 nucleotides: TGCGCCAGCAGCTTGTCGCAGGGGGGTCCCTACAATGAGCAGTTCTTC. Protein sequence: CASSLSQGGPYNEQFF.

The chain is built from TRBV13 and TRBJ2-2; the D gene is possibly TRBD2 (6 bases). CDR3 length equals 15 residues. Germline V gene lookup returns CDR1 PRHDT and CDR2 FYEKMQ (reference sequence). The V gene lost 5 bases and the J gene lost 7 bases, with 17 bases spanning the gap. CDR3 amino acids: CASSPRRGLFGELFF. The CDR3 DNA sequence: TGTGCCAGCAGCCCCCGGCGGGGACTCTTCGGGGAGCTGTTTTTT.

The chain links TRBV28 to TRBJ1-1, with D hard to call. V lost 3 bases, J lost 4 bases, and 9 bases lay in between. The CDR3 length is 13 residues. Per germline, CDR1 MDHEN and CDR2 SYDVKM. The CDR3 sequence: CASSFRRGTEAFF. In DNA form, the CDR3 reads TGTGCCAGCAGTTTTCGGAGAGGCACTGAAGCTTTCTTT.

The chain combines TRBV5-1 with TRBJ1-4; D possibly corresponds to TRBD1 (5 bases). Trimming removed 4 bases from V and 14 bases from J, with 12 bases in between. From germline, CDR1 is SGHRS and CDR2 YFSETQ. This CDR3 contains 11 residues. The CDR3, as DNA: TGCGCCAGCAGCGCTGACAGCGGGCTGTTTTTT. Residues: CASSADSGLFF.

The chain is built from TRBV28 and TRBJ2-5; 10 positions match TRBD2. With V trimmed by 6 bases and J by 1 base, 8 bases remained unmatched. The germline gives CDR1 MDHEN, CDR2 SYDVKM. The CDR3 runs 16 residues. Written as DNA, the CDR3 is TGTGCCAGCAGCTCCGAACTAGCGGGATTCCAAGAGACCCAGTACTTC. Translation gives CASSSELAGFQETQYF.

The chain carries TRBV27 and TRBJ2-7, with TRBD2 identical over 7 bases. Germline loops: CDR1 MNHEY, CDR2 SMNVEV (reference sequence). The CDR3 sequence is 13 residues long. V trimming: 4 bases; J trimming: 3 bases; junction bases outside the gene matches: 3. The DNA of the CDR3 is TGTGCCAGCAGTTACGGGAGGAACTACGAGCAGTACTTC. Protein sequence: CASSYGRNYEQYF.

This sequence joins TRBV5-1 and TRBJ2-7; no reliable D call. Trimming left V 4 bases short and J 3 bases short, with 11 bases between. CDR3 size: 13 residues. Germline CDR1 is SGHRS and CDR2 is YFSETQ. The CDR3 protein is CASSLFSLYEQYF. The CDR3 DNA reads TGCGCCAGCAGCCTCTTCAGTCTCTACGAGCAGTACTTC.

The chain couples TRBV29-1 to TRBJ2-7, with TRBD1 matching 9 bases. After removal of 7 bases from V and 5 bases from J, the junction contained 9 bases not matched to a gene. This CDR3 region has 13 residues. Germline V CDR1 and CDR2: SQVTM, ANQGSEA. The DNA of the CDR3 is TGCAGCGCAACAGGGGGCGCGGCCGACGAGCAGTACTTC. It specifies CSATGGAADEQYF.

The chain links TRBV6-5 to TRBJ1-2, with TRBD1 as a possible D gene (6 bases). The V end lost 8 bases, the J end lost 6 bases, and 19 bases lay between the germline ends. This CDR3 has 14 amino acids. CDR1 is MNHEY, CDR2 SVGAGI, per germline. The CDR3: CASRAGEKWDGYTF. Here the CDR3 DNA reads TGTGCCAGCCGGGCAGGGGAGAAATGGGATGGCTACACCTTC.

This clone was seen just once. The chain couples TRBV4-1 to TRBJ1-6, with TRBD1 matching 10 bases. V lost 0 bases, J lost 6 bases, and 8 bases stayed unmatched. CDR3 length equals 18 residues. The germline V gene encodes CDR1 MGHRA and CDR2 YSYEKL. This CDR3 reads CASSQDRTGTGVNSPLHF. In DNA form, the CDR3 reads TGCGCCAGCAGCCAAGATAGGACGGGGACAGGGGTTAATTCACCCCTCCACTTT.

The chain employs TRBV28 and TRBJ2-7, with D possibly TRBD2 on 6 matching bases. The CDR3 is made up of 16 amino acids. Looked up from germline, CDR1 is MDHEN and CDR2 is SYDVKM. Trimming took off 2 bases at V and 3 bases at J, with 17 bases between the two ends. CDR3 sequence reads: CASSLGGSRIVYEQYF. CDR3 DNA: TGTGCCAGCAGTTTAGGGGGGAGTAGGATCGTCTACGAGCAGTACTTC. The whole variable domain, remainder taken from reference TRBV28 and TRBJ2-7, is DVKVTQSSRYLVKRTGEKVFLECVQDMDHENMFWYRQDPGLGLRLIYFSYDVKMKEKGDIPEGYSVSREKKERFSLILESASTNQTSMYLCASSLGGSRIVYEQYFGPGTRLTVT.